The 4 T cell receptor beta chains listed next were all sequenced from one sample in a study of immune aging and cytomegalovirus after organ transplant. Which antigens these TCRs recognize remains unknown. Indicated time point: five sample-tagged time points from pre-transplant (day -1) to day 368 post-transplant, pooled. Libraries came from microwell single-cell capture using BD Rhapsody targeted mRNA and AbSeq reagents. MiXCR was run by TCRdb on the single-cell sequencing reads, yielding one entry per CDR3 protein. The table records about 21,000 distinct CDR3 sequences, about a third of them present only once. This material consisted of CMV peptide-activated CD4+ and CD8+ T cells sorted from blood, taken at five time points, pooled. Subset here: sorted CD8+CD137+ and CD4+CD154+ T cells after 12 h CMV IE-1 peptide stimulation. Receptors originate from a female donor who had a heart transplant and CMV viremia.

This chain joins TRBV2 and TRBJ2-1, with 8 positions matching TRBD1. CDR1 is SNHLY and CDR2 is FYNNEI in the germline V gene. Trimming took 4 bases from V and 9 from J; bases not matched to a gene: 23. This CDR3 spans 19 amino acids. The CDR3 DNA sequence: TGTGCCAGCAGTGGTACACTGGGGTCTGGAGACAGGGGTTTTGCTGAGCAGTTCTTC. Its protein product is CASSGTLGSGDRGFAEQFF.

This clonotype was seen only once. One end of the junction does not line up with germline, which may come from a read error. This sequence joins TRBV11-2 and TRBJ1-1, with D perhaps matching TRBD1 (6 bases). CDR3 length: 15 amino acids. The germline V gene encodes CDR1 SGHAT and CDR2 FQNNGV. CDR3 in DNA: TGTGCCAGCACCTCCGGGGGGGCAGGGAGCACTGAAGCTTCCTTT. Translating gives CASTSGGAGSTEASF. Complete variable domain (other parts from reference TRBV11-2 and TRBJ1-1): EAGVAQSPRYKIIEKRQSVAFWCNPISGHATLYWYQQILGQGPKLLIQFQNNGVVDDSQLPKDRFSAERLKGVDSTLKIQPAKLEDSAVYLCASTSGGAGSTEASFGQGTRLTVV.

The chain carries TRBV5-7 and TRBJ2-3; TRBD2 matches at 10 bases. TRBV5-7 counts as an open reading frame of uncertain function. This CDR3 has 15 amino acids. J lost 2 bases, V lost 4 bases, and 4 bases had no gene match. The CDR3 DNA is TGTGCCAGCAGCGGACTAGCGGTAATCACAGATACGCAGTATTTT. This sequence encodes CASSGLAVITDTQYF.

The chain carries TRBV10-2 and TRBJ1-1, with 8 bases that match TRBD1. CDR1 and CDR2 from the germline V gene are WSHSY and SAAADI. The CDR3 covers 15 residues. The junction had 4 bases not matched to a gene; V was cut back by 4 bases and J by 0 bases. CDR3 nucleotides: TGCGCCAGCAGTGTCGGACAGGGCTTGAACACTGAAGCTTTCTTT. Translation: CASSVGQGLNTEAFF.